These T cell receptor beta chains were read from a single sample in a study of blood T cell repertoires in COVID-19. This table comes from immunoSEQ multiplex PCR, and its TCRdb copy is limited to in-frame clones, with some not included. The repertoire has about 170,000 clones, 70% to 85% of them found once; the top ten carry approximately 12%. The sample was PBMCs or T cells enriched from blood (not recorded which). The receptors were gathered from a man aged 45-65 years who had recovered from COVID-19. Each CDR3 is given with its conserved first and last residue.

>TRBJ1-1|TRBV6-5
CASTDGQLNTEAFF
>TRBJ2-7|TRBV28
CASSGGPFSYEQYF
>TRBJ1-4|TRBV15
CAIIQDEKLFF
>TRBJ2-6|TRBV5-1
CASSPQPGGRSGANVLTF
>TRBJ1-1|TRBV7-2
CASSWEQGIFDTEAFF
>TRBJ2-1|TRBV7-2
CASSRISSYNEQFF
>TRBJ1-6|TRBV3-1/TRBV3-2
CASSRTPGQGRGSPLHF
>TRBJ2-1|TRBV7-8
CASSPARGNYNEQFF
>TRBJ1-5|TRBV28
CASSPSLDLRGQPQHF
>TRBJ2-2|TRBV11-2
CASGGLAGGAGELFF
>TRBJ1-4|TRBV9
CASSPREYINEKLFF
>TRBJ1-1|TRBV7-2
CASSLAGQAIEAFF
>TRBJ2-2|TRBV12-5
CASGLAQDRAGELFF
>TRBJ1-1|TRBV7-9
CASSILQGNTEAFF
>TRBJ2-3|TRBV5-8
CASSLGRVSDTQYF
>TRBJ2-3|TRBV7-6
CASSPRGTGGLNTQYF
>TRBJ1-3|TRBV28
CASSPGQGGTGNTIYF
>TRBJ2-7|TRBV4-1
CASSQDRGTDYEQYF
>TRBJ1-2|TRBV5-4
CASSLPLGANGYTF
>TRBJ1-1|TRBV7-3
CASSLMPGRDRGRTGEAFF
>TRBJ1-4|TRBV4-3
CASSQTARGPGKLFF
>TRBJ1-1|TRBV6-5
CASSYSSSGTEAFF
>TRBJ2-3|TRBV7-9
CASSSAGGIDTQYF
>TRBJ2-7|TRBV4-1
CASSQGLAVYEQYF
>TRBJ1-1|TRBV5-1
CASSWGQGAVSTEAFF
>TRBJ2-7|TRBV30
CAWSSTGEQYF
>TRBJ2-3|TRBV28
CASSLSASGATDTQYF
>TRBJ1-2|TRBV14
CASSQDYAGLQGYTF
>TRBJ1-4|TRBV18
CASSIRQGTNEKLFF
>TRBJ2-7|TRBV10-3
CAISEGGGEQYF
>TRBJ2-1|TRBV9
CASSVGATGNEQFF
>TRBJ2-3|TRBV6-2/TRBV6-3
CASSSGTGAADTQYF
>TRBJ1-2|TRBV6-5
CASRDSNRYTF
>TRBJ2-2|TRBV5-4
CASSAGTDFTGELFF
>TRBJ1-1|TRBV18
CASSPATGGMNTEAFF
>TRBJ2-5|TRBV11-2
CATRRRGGNQETQYF
>TRBJ1-6|TRBV4-1
CASSHGDSTYNSPLHF
>TRBJ1-1|TRBV27
CASSTIFGTGADTEAFF
>TRBJ2-7|TRBV2
CASKGLVVQGNNEQYF
>TRBJ2-3|TRBV7-8
CASSLGGTDTQYF
>TRBJ1-5|TRBV7-8
CASNDPGSNQPQHF
>TRBJ1-5|TRBV5-5
CASSPTGGANQPQHF
>TRBJ1-2|TRBV28
CASSQTGQYFNYGYTF
>TRBJ1-5|TRBV7-6
CASSLDSDSNQPQHF
>TRBJ1-3|TRBV19
CASSRVGYLSGNTIYF
>TRBJ2-7|TRBV21-1
CASAGHPTYEQYF
>TRBJ1-1|TRBV10-3
CAIRQGYRQGNTEAFF